These T cell receptor beta chains were read from a single sample in a study of T-cell memory formation after mild COVID-19. TCRdb re-derived calls from the 5' RACE reads in MiXCR, one entry per CDR3 protein. The sample includes roughly 140,000 distinct CDR3 sequences, more than 13% of them seen just once. The sample was PBMCs or a T cell subset sorted from them (not recorded which). The receptor set was obtained from an adult woman who had mild COVID-19 (a few samples of this study predate the infection). Cell type and time point are not known. Each CDR3 is given with its conserved first and last residue. Each record gives: V gene, D gene, J gene, clone size, CDR3 protein, CDR3 DNA. D genes are given only for firm matches. The size field is filled for only some rows; it gives once, few, many or a size class.

v_call: TRBV4-2; d_call: .; j_call: TRBJ2-5; clone_size: .; cdr3_aa: CASSQEREETQYF; cdr3_nt: TGTGCCAGCAGCCAAGAAAGGGAGGAGACCCAGTACTTC
v_call: TRBV6-2/TRBV6-3; d_call: .; j_call: TRBJ2-2; clone_size: .; cdr3_aa: CASRPSGRSVGELFF; cdr3_nt: TGTGCCAGCAGACCCTCCGGACGGTCCGTCGGGGAGCTGTTTTTT
v_call: TRBV15; d_call: .; j_call: TRBJ1-2; clone_size: .; cdr3_aa: CATSRVGQQTNYGYTF; cdr3_nt: TGTGCCACCAGCAGAGTAGGACAGCAGACTAACTATGGCTACACCTTC
v_call: TRBV18; d_call: .; j_call: TRBJ1-2; clone_size: few; cdr3_aa: CASSPQGPWYGYTF; cdr3_nt: TGTGCCAGCTCACCACAGGGGCCGTGGTATGGCTACACCTTC
v_call: TRBV12-3/TRBV12-4; d_call: .; j_call: TRBJ2-3; clone_size: few; cdr3_aa: CASSVDSTKKDTQYF; cdr3_nt: TGTGCCAGCAGTGTCGACAGCACTAAAAAAGATACGCAGTATTTT
v_call: TRBV11-2; d_call: .; j_call: TRBJ2-7; clone_size: many; cdr3_aa: CASEGVSYEQYF; cdr3_nt: TGTGCCTCCGAGGGTGTGTCCTACGAGCAGTACTTC
v_call: TRBV20-1; d_call: .; j_call: TRBJ2-1; clone_size: .; cdr3_aa: CSARSTTTYDNEQFF; cdr3_nt: TGCAGTGCTAGAAGCACTACTACATATGACAATGAGCAGTTCTTC
v_call: TRBV6-1; d_call: .; j_call: TRBJ1-5; clone_size: .; cdr3_aa: CASSEYLGSNQPQHF; cdr3_nt: TGTGCCAGCAGTGAATACTTGGGGAGCAATCAGCCCCAGCATTTT
v_call: TRBV6-6; d_call: TRBD1; j_call: TRBJ1-2; clone_size: few; cdr3_aa: CASSYSSQGEYYGYTF; cdr3_nt: TGTGCCAGCAGTTACTCGAGTCAGGGGGAATACTATGGCTACACCTTC
v_call: TRBV12-3/TRBV12-4; d_call: .; j_call: TRBJ2-1; clone_size: .; cdr3_aa: CASQTGTAGFLEQFF; cdr3_nt: TGTGCCAGCCAAACCGGGACCGCAGGATTTCTAGAGCAGTTCTTC
v_call: TRBV9; d_call: TRBD2; j_call: TRBJ2-3; clone_size: .; cdr3_aa: CASSEGLAGITDTQYF; cdr3_nt: TGTGCCAGCAGCGAGGGACTAGCGGGGATCACAGATACGCAGTATTTT
v_call: TRBV24-1; d_call: TRBD2; j_call: TRBJ2-3; clone_size: few; cdr3_aa: CATSDLHFTSGGRDTQYF; cdr3_nt: TGTGCCACCAGTGATTTGCATTTCACTAGCGGGGGGAGAGATACGCAGTATTTT
v_call: TRBV4-3; d_call: .; j_call: TRBJ1-2; clone_size: .; cdr3_aa: CASSQVAYYGYTF; cdr3_nt: TGCGCCAGCAGCCAAGTTGCTTACTATGGCTACACCTTC
v_call: TRBV7-9; d_call: TRBD2; j_call: TRBJ2-7; clone_size: few; cdr3_aa: CASSQGFASGGYEQYF; cdr3_nt: TGTGCCAGCAGCCAGGGCTTTGCTAGCGGCGGCTACGAGCAGTACTTC
v_call: TRBV7-6; d_call: .; j_call: TRBJ2-7; clone_size: few; cdr3_aa: CASSSLGGSYEQYF; cdr3_nt: TGTGCCAGCAGCTCTCTCGGGGGATCCTACGAGCAGTACTTC
v_call: TRBV4-1; d_call: TRBD2; j_call: TRBJ2-3; clone_size: .; cdr3_aa: CASSQDEKREITDTQYF; cdr3_nt: TGCGCCAGCAGCCAAGATGAAAAGCGGGAGATCACAGATACGCAGTATTTT
v_call: TRBV6-1; d_call: .; j_call: TRBJ2-3; clone_size: .; cdr3_aa: CASIGGTDTQYF; cdr3_nt: TGTGCCAGCATAGGTGGCACAGATACGCAGTATTTT
v_call: TRBV2; d_call: .; j_call: TRBJ2-1; clone_size: .; cdr3_aa: CASRSVGGPYNEQFF; cdr3_nt: TGTGCCAGCAGATCGGTCGGGGGTCCCTACAATGAGCAGTTCTTC
v_call: TRBV13; d_call: .; j_call: TRBJ2-1; clone_size: .; cdr3_aa: CASGGAFENEQFF; cdr3_nt: TGTGCCAGCGGCGGGGCGTTTGAAAATGAGCAGTTCTTC
v_call: TRBV7-6; d_call: .; j_call: TRBJ2-2; clone_size: .; cdr3_aa: CASSFGALTGELFF; cdr3_nt: TGTGCCAGCAGCTTCGGAGCGTTAACCGGGGAGCTGTTTTTT
v_call: TRBV7-9; d_call: TRBD1; j_call: TRBJ2-7; clone_size: .; cdr3_aa: CASSFRTGESYEQYF; cdr3_nt: TGTGCCAGCAGCTTCCGGACAGGGGAATCCTACGAGCAGTACTTC
v_call: TRBV5-1; d_call: .; j_call: TRBJ2-1; clone_size: few; cdr3_aa: CASSLGGSPRRTFYNEQFF; cdr3_nt: TGCGCCAGCAGCTTGGGGGGTAGCCCCAGAAGGACCTTCTACAATGAGCAGTTCTTC
v_call: TRBV7-8; d_call: .; j_call: TRBJ1-1; clone_size: .; cdr3_aa: CASRARGNTEAFF; cdr3_nt: TGTGCCAGCAGGGCCAGGGGGAACACTGAAGCTTTCTTT
v_call: TRBV5-1; d_call: TRBD2; j_call: TRBJ2-7; clone_size: .; cdr3_aa: CASSSAGRLAGGQYEQYF; cdr3_nt: TGCGCCAGCAGCTCCGCCGGCCGACTTGCGGGAGGGCAATACGAGCAGTACTTC
v_call: TRBV12-3/TRBV12-4; d_call: .; j_call: TRBJ1-1; clone_size: .; cdr3_aa: CANAPGFGVRDTEAFF; cdr3_nt: TGTGCCAACGCGCCTGGTTTTGGGGTCCGGGACACTGAAGCTTTCTTT
v_call: TRBV29-1; d_call: .; j_call: TRBJ1-2; clone_size: few; cdr3_aa: CSVEGTDYGYTF; cdr3_nt: TGCAGCGTTGAAGGGACAGACTATGGCTACACCTTC
v_call: TRBV19; d_call: .; j_call: TRBJ2-1; clone_size: .; cdr3_aa: CASRHSVHEQFF; cdr3_nt: TGTGCCAGTAGGCATAGCGTCCATGAGCAGTTCTTC